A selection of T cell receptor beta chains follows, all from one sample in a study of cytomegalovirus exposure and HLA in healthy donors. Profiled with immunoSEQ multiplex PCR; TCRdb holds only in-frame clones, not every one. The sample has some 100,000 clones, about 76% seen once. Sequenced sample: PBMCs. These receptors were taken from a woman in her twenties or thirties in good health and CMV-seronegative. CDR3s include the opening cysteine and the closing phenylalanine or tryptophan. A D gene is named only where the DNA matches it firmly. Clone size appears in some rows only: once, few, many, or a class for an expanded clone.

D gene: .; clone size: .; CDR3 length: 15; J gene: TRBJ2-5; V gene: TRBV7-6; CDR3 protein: CASSLVLGSQETQYF; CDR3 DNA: TGTGCCAGCAGCTTAGTCCTTGGCAGTCAAGAGACCCAGTACTTC
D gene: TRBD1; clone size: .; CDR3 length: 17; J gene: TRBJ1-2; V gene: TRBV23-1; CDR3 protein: CASSQSNLYRGRGGYTF; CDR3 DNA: TGCGCCAGCAGTCAATCGAACCTATACAGGGGGAGGGGTGGCTACACCTTC
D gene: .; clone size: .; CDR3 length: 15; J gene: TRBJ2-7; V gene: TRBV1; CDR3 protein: CTSSLRQANEYEQYF; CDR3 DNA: TGCACCAGCAGCCTGCGACAGGCCAATGAGTACGAGCAGTACTTC
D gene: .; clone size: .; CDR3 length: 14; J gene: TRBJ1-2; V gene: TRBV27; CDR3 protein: CASSFFPGRYGYTF; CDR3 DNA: TGTGCCAGCAGTTTTTTTCCTGGGCGCTATGGCTACACCTTC
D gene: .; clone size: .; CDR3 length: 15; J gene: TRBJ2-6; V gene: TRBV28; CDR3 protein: CASTWRISGANVLTF; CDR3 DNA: TGTGCCAGTACCTGGCGGATCTCTGGGGCCAACGTCCTGACTTTC
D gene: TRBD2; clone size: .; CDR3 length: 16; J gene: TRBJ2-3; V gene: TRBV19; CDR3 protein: CASSIAAGLITDTQYF; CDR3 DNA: TGTGCCAGTAGTATAGCGGCGGGACTAATCACAGATACGCAGTATTTT
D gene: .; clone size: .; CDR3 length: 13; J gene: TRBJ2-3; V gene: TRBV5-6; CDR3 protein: CASSLQGPDTQYF; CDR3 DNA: TGTGCCAGCAGCTTACAGGGCCCAGATACGCAGTATTTT
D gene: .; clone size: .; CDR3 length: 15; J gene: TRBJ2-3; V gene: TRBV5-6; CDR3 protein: CASNLFGGRTDTQYF; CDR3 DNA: TGTGCCAGCAACCTCTTCGGGGGGCGGACAGATACGCAGTATTTT
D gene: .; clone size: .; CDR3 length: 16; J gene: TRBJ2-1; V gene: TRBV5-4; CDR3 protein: CASSLGGSGGLNEQFF; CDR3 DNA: TGTGCCAGCAGCTTGGGCGGGTCCGGAGGACTCAATGAGCAGTTCTTC
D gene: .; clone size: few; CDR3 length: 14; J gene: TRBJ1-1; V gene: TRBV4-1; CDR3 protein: CASSQEYKYTEAFF; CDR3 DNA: TGCGCCAGCAGCCAAGAATACAAGTACACTGAAGCTTTCTTT
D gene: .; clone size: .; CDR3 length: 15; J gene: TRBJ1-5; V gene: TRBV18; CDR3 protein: CASSPGLDSNQPQHF; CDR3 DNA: TGTGCCAGCTCACCAGGACTGGATAGCAATCAGCCCCAGCATTTT
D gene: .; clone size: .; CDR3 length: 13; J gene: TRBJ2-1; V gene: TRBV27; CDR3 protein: CASSLWDSGEQFF; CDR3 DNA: TGTGCCAGCAGTCTCTGGGACTCGGGTGAGCAGTTCTTC
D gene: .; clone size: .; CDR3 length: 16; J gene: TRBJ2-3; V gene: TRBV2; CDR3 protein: CASSERGLNPTDTQYF; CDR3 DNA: TGTGCCAGCAGTGAAAGGGGCCTAAACCCCACAGATACGCAGTATTTT
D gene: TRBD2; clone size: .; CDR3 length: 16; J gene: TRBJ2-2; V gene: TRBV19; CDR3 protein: CASSIRAGVNTGELFF; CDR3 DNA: TGTGCCAGTAGTATAAGAGCGGGAGTAAACACCGGGGAGCTGTTTTTT
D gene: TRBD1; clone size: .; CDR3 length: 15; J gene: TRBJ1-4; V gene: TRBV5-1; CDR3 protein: CASSPGQGRHEKLFF; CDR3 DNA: TGCGCCAGCAGCCCCGGACAGGGGAGGCATGAAAAACTGTTTTTT
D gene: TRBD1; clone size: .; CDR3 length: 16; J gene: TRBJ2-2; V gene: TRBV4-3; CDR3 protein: CASSHQVETGTGELFF; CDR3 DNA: TGCGCCAGCAGCCACCAAGTCGAGACAGGGACCGGGGAGCTGTTTTTT
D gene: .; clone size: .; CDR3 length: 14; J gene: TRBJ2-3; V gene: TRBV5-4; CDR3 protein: CASSLPGAGDTQYF; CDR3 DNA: TGTGCCAGCAGCCTACCTGGAGCTGGAGATACGCAGTATTTT
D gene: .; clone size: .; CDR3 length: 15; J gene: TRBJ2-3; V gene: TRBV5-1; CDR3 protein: CASSFGSGGTDTQYF; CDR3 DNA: TGCGCCAGCAGCTTCGGTAGCGGCGGCACAGATACGCAGTATTTT
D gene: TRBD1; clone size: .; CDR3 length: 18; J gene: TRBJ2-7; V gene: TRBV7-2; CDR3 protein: CASSLRTKQGAASYEQYF; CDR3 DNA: TGTGCCAGCAGCCTCCGGACAAAACAGGGGGCGGCCAGCTACGAGCAGTACTTC
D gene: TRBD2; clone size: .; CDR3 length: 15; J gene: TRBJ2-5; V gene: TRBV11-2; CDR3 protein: CASSPIGGRKETQYF; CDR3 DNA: TGTGCCAGCAGTCCGATCGGGGGGAGGAAAGAGACCCAGTACTTC
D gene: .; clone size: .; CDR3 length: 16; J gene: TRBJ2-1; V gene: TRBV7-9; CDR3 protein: CASSPRQVQVSNEQFF; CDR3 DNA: TGTGCCAGCAGCCCCAGGCAGGTTCAAGTATCCAATGAGCAGTTCTTC
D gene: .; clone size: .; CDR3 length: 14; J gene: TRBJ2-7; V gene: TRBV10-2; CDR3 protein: CASSETTSYYEQYF; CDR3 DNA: TGCGCCAGCAGCGAAACGACTAGTTACTACGAGCAGTACTTC
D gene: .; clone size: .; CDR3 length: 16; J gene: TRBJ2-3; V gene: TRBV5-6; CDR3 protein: CASSVGTSPGTDTQYF; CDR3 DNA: TGTGCCAGCAGCGTTGGGACATCGCCTGGCACAGATACGCAGTATTTT
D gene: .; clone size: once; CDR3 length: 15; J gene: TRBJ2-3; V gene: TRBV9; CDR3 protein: CASSVVGAGGDTQYF; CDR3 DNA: TGTGCCAGCAGCGTCGTGGGCGCAGGTGGAGATACGCAGTATTTT
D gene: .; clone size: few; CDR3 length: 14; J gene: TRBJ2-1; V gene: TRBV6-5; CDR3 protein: CASSYMAAPNEQFF; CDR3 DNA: TGTGCCAGCAGTTACATGGCGGCACCAAATGAGCAGTTCTTC